This TCR beta chain comes out of a study of T cell repertoires and HLA-DP antigens. Study outcomes and limitations: Previously undetected clones averaged around 40% and 50% against the two alleles respectively.

This clone came up once. Antigen unknown. This table comes from immunoSEQ multiplex PCR, and its TCRdb copy is limited to in-frame clones, with some not included. The sample holds tens of thousands of clones, about four fifths seen once. The CDR3 length is 16 residues. J gave up 5 bases and V 4 bases, and 12 bases lay outside the gene matches. Germline values: CDR1 SGDLS, CDR2 YYNGEE. This sequence was found in a man aged 60-69 years in good health and CMV-seronegative. The chain couples TRBV9 to TRBJ2-3; 8 nucleotides agree with TRBD2. The sequenced sample was CD4+ T cells from PBMCs. DNA for the CDR3: TGTGCCAGCAGCTTTCGGGGGGGCCTTTTTAGAGATACGCAGTATTTT. This translates into CASSFRGGLFRDTQYF. Complete variable domain (other parts from reference TRBV9 and TRBJ2-3): DSGVTQTPKHLITATGQRVTLRCSPRSGDLSVYWYQQSLDQGLQFLIQYYNGEERAKGNILERFSAQQFPDLHSELNLSSLELGDSALYFCASSFRGGLFRDTQYFGPGTRLTVL.